This T cell receptor beta chain was documented in a study of T-cell memory formation after mild COVID-19. General study findings and limits: Specificity for SARS-CoV-2 was not confirmed among the second-wave clones peaking on day 37.

TCRdb recomputed calls from the 5' RACE reads with MiXCR, one row per CDR3 protein. The sample consists of approximately 100,000 distinct CDR3 sequences, over 15% of them appearing once. CDR3 length equals 19 residues. Germline V gene lookup returns CDR1 MNHEY and CDR2 SMNVEV (reference sequence). Germline trimming cut 5 bases from V and 4 bases from J; bases unmatched to any gene: 13. To note about this clonotype: The antigen is undetermined.

Sequenced input: PBMCs or a T cell subset sorted from them (not recorded which). This receptor was obtained from an adult woman who had mild COVID-19 (a few samples of this study predate the infection). Cell type and time point are not known. The chain combines TRBV27 with TRBJ2-1, with TRBD2 identical over 14 bases. DNA of the CDR3: TGTGCCAGCAGTGGGACTAGCGGGAGAGGGAACGTAAGGTACAATGAGCAGTTCTTC. It codes for CASSGTSGRGNVRYNEQFF.